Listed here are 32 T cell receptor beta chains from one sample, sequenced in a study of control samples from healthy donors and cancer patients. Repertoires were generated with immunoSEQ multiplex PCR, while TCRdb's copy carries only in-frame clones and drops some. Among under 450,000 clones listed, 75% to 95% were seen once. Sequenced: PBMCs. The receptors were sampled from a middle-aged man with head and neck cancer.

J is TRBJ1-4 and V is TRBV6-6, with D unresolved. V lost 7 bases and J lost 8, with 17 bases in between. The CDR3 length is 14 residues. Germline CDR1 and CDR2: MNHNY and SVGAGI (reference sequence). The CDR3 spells CASNLRGFEEKLFF. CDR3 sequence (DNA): TGTGCCAGCAATCTAAGAGGGTTTGAAGAAAAACTGTTTTTT.

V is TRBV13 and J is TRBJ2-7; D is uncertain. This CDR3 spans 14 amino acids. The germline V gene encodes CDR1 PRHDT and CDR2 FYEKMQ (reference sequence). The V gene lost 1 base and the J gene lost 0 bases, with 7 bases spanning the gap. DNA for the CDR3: TGTGCCAGCAGCTTAGTTGCAAGCTCCTACGAGCAGTACTTC. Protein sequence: CASSLVASSYEQYF. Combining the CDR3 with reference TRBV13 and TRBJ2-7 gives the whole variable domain AAGVIQSPRHLIKEKRETATLKCYPIPRHDTVYWYQQGPGQDPQFLISFYEKMQSDKGSIPDRFSAQQFSDYHSELNMSSLELGDSALYFCASSLVASSYEQYFGPGTRLTVT.

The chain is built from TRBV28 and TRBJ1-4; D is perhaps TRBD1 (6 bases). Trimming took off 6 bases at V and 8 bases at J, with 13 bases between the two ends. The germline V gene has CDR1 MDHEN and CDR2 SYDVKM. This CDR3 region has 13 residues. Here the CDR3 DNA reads TGTGCCAGCAGCAGCACAGGGTACGAAAAACTGTTTTTT. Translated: CASSSTGYEKLFF.

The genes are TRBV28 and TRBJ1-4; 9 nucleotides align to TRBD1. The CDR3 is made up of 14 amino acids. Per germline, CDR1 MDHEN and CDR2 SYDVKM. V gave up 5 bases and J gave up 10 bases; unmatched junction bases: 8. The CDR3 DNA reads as TGTGCCAGCAGTACCCAGGACAGGGGTCGAAAACTGTTTTTT. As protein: CASSTQDRGRKLFF.

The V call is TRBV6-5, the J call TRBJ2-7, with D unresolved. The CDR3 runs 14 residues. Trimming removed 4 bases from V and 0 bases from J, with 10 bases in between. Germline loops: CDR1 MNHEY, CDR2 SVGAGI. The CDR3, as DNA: TGTGCCAGCAGTTTGCTATCGGCCTCCTACGAGCAGTACTTC. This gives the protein CASSLLSASYEQYF.

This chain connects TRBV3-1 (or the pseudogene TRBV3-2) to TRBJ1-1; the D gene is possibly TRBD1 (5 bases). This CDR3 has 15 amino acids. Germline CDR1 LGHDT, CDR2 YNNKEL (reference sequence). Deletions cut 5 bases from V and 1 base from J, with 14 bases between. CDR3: CASSILLQENTEAFF. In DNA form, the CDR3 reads TGTGCCAGCAGCATCCTCCTACAGGAGAACACTGAAGCTTTCTTT.

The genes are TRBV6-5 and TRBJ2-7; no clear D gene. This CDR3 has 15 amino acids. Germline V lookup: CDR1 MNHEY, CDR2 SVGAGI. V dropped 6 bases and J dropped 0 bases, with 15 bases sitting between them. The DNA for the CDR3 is TGTGCCAGCAGCGACACCTTTCTTCGCTCCTACGAGCAGTACTTC. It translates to CASSDTFLRSYEQYF.

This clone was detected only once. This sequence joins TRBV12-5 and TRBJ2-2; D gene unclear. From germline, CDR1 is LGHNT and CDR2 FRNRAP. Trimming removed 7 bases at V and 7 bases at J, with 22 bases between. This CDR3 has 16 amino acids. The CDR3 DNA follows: TGTGCTAGTGCCTTAATTCTGGGCCAGGAAGTCGGGGAGCTGTTTTTT. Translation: CASALILGQEVGELFF. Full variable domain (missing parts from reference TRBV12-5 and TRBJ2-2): DARVTQTPRHKVTEMGQEVTMRCQPILGHNTVFWYRQTMMQGLELLAYFRNRAPLDDSGMPKDRFSAEMPDATLATLKIQPSEPRDSAVYFCASALILGQEVGELFFGEGSRLTVL.

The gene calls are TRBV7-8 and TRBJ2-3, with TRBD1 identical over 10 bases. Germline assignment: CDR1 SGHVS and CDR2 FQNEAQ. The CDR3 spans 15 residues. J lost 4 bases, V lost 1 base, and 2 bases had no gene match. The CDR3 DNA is TGTGCCAGCAGCTTAGGGGACAGGGGTCCAGATACGCAGTATTTT. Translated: CASSLGDRGPDTQYF.

The CDR3 loop is CASSSLGLTTQPSGNTIYF. The CDR3 nucleotides are TGTGCCAGCAGTTCCCTTGGACTCACGACTCAGCCTTCCGGAAACACCATATATTTT. This chain joins TRBV28 and TRBJ1-3; D call uncertain. The V gene lost 4 bases and the J gene lost 4 bases, with 26 bases spanning the gap. The CDR3 runs 19 residues. From germline, CDR1 is MDHEN and CDR2 SYDVKM.

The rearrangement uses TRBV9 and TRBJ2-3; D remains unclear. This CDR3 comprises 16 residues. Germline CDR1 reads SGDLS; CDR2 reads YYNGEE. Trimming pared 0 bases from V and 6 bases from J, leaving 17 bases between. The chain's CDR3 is CASSVVAAGQRDTQYF. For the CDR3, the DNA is TGTGCCAGCAGCGTAGTGGCCGCAGGTCAACGGGATACGCAGTATTTT.

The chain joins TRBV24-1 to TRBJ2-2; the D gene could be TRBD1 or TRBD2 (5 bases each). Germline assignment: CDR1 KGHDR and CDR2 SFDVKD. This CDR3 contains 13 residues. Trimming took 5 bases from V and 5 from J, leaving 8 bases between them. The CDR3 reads CATSGEGTGELFF. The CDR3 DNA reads TGTGCCACCAGTGGTGAGGGGACCGGGGAGCTGTTTTTT.

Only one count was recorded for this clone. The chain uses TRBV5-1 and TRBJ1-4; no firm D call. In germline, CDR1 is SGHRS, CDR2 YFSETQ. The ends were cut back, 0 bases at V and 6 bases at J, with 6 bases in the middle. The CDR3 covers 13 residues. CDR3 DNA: TGCGCCAGCAGCTTGGACGCTGATGAAAAACTGTTTTTT. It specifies CASSLDADEKLFF. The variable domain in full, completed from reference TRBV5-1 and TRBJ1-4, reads KAGVTQTPRYLIKTRGQQVTLSCSPISGHRSVSWYQQTPGQGLQFLFEYFSETQRNKGNFPGRFSGRQFSNSRSEMNVSTLELGDSALYLCASSLDADEKLFFGSGTQLSVL.

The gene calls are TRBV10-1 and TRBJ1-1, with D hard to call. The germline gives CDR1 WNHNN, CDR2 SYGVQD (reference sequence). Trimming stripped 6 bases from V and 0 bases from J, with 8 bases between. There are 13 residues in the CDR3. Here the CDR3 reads CASRQTLNTEAFF. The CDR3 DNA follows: TGCGCCAGCAGACAGACCCTGAACACTGAAGCTTTCTTT.

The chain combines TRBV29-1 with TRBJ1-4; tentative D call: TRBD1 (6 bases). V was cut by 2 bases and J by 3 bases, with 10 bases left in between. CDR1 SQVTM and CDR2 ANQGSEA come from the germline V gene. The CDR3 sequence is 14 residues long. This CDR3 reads CSVEMAGANEKLFF. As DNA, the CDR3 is TGCAGCGTTGAAATGGCAGGGGCTAATGAAAAACTGTTTTTT. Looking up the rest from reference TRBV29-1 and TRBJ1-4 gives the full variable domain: SAVISQKPSRDICQRGTSLTIQCQVDSQVTMMFWYRQQPGQSLTLIATANQGSEATYESGFVIDKFPISRPNLTFSTLTVSNMSPEDSSIYLCSVEMAGANEKLFFGSGTQLSVL.

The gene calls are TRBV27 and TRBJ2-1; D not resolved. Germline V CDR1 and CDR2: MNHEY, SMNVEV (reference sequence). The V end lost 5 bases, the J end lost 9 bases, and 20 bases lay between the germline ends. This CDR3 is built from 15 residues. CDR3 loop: CASSTPHMAQVEQFF. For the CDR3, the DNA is TGTGCCAGCAGTACCCCCCACATGGCCCAGGTTGAGCAGTTCTTC.

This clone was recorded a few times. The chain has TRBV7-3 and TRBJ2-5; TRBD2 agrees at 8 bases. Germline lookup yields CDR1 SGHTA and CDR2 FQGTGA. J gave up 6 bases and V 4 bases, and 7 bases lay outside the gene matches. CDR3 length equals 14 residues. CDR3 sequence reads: CASSSVGLAQTQYF. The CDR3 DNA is TGTGCCAGCAGCTCCGTCGGACTAGCTCAGACCCAGTACTTC.

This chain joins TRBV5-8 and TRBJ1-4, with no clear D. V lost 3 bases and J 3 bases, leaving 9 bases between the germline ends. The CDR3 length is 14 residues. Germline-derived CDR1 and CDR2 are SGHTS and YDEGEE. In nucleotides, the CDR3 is TGTGCCAGCAGCTCGGTAGTCTCTAATGAAAAACTGTTTTTT. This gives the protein CASSSVVSNEKLFF.

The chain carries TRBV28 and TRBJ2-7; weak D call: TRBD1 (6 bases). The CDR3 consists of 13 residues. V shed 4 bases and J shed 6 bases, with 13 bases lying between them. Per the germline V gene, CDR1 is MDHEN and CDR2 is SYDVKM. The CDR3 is CASSSHRVSEQYF. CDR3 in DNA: TGTGCCAGCAGTTCACACAGGGTGTCCGAGCAGTACTTC.

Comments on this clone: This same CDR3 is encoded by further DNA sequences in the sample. The CDR3 DNA sequence: TGTGCCAGCAGTTACTCCGGGAGCACTGAAGCTTTCTTT. Encoded protein: CASSYSGSTEAFF. This sequence joins TRBV6-6 and TRBJ1-1; no reliable D call. This CDR3 has 13 amino acids. Germline CDR1 is MNHNY and CDR2 is SVGAGI (reference sequence). V lost 0 bases, J lost 4 bases, and 6 bases lay in between.

The CDR3 here is CASSAGHVIYEQYF. CDR3 sequence (DNA): TGTGCCAGCAGCGCGGGACACGTGATCTACGAGCAGTACTTC. This chain joins TRBV2 and TRBJ2-7; D is possibly TRBD1 or TRBD2 (6 bases each). The length of the CDR3 is 14 residues. Germline CDR1 reads SNHLY; CDR2 reads FYNNEI. V dropped 6 bases and J dropped 3 bases, with 15 bases sitting between them.

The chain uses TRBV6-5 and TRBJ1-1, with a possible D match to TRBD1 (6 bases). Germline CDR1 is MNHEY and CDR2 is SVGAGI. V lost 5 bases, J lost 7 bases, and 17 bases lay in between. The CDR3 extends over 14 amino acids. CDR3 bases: TGTGCCAGCAGTCCTGGACAGCGACACGTTGAAGCTTTCTTT. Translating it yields CASSPGQRHVEAFF.

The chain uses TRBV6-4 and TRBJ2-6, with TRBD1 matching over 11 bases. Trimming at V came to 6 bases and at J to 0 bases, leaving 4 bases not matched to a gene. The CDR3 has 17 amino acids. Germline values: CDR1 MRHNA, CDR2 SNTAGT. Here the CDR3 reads CASSGQGALSGANVLTF. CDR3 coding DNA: TGTGCCAGCAGCGGACAGGGGGCTCTCTCTGGGGCCAACGTCCTGACTTTC.

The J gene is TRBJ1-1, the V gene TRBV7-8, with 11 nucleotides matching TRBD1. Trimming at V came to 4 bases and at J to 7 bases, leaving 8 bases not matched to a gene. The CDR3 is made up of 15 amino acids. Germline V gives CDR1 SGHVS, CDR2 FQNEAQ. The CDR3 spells CASSSWTGGADEAFF. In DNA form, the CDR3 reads TGTGCCAGCAGCTCGTGGACAGGGGGCGCCGATGAAGCTTTCTTT. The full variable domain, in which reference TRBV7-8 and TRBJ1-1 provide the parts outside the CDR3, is GAGVSQSPRYKVAKRGQDVALRCDPISGHVSLFWYQQALGQGPEFLTYFQNEAQLDKSGLPSDRFFAERPEGSVSTLKIQRTQQEDSAVYLCASSSWTGGADEAFFGQGTRLTVV.

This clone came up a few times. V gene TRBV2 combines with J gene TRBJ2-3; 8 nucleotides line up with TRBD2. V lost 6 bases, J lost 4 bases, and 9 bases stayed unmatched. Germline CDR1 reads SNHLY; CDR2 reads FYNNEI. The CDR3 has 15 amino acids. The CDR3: CASRGVAGRSDTQYF. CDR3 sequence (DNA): TGTGCCAGCAGGGGGGTAGCGGGGAGATCAGATACGCAGTATTTT.

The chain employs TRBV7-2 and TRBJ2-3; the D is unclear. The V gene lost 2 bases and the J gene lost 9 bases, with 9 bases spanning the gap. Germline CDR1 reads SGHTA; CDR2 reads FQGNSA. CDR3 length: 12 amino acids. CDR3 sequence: CASSLMRQTQYF. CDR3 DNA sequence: TGTGCCAGCAGCTTAATGAGGCAGACGCAGTATTTT.

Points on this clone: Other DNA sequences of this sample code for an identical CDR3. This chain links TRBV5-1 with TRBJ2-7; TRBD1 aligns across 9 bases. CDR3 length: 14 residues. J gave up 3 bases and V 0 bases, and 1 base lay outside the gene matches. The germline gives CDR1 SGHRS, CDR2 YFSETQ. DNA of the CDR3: TGCGCCAGCAGCTTGGGACAGGGGGGCTACGAGCAGTACTTC. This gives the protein CASSLGQGGYEQYF.

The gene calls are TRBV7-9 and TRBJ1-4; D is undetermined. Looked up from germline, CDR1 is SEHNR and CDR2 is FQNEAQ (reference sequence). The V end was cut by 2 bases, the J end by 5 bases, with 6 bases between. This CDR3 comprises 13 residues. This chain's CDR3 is CASSLRENEKLFF. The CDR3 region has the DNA TGTGCCAGCAGCTTACGGGAAAATGAAAAACTGTTTTTT.

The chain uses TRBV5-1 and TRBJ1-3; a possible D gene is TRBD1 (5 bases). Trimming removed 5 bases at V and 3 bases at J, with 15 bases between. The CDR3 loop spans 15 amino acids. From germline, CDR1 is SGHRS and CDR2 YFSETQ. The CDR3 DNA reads TGCGCCAGCAGACTCGGGGGAGAAGTTGGAAACACCATATATTTT. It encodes CASRLGGEVGNTIYF.

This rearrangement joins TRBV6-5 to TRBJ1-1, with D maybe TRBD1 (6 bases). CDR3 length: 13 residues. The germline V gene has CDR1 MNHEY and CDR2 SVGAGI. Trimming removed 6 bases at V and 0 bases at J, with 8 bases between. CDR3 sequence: CASRGGLNTEAFF. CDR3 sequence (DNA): TGTGCCAGCAGGGGGGGGCTGAACACTGAAGCTTTCTTT.

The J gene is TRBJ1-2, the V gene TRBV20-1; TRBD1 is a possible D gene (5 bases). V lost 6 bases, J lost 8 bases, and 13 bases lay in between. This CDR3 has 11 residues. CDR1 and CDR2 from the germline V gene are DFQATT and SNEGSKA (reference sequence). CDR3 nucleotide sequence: TGCAGTGCCCGGAAGGGACTCGGCTACACCTTC. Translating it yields CSARKGLGYTF.

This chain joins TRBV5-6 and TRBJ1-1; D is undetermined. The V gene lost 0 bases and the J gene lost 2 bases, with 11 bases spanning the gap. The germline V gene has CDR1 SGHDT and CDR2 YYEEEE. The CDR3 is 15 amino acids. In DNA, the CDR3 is TGTGCCAGCAGCTTGGAATTGGCAGGTAACACTGAAGCTTTCTTT. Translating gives CASSLELAGNTEAFF.